The 10 T cell receptor beta chains reported below all come from one sample, sequenced in a study of early T cells in non-severe SARS-CoV-2 infection. One entry per CDR3 protein, called by TCRdb with MiXCR from the 5' RACE reads. The sample consists of some 64,000 distinct CDR3 sequences, around 19% of them appearing once. The sample was whole blood, taken at baseline. The receptors stem from an adult who was a healthcare worker with PCR-confirmed SARS-CoV-2 infection or an uninfected control (not recorded which).

This chain uses TRBV7-2 with TRBJ2-7, with D perhaps matching TRBD2 (6 bases). The V and J ends lost 8 bases and 4 bases respectively, with 18 bases between them. Germline V gene data show CDR1 as SGHTA and CDR2 as FQGNSA. This CDR3 is 14 amino acids long. CDR3 region: CASRRGTDSYEQYF. The CDR3 nucleotides are TGTGCCAGCCGCCGGGGGACCGATAGTTACGAGCAGTACTTC.

This chain connects TRBV28 to TRBJ2-7; TRBD1 agrees at 8 bases. The germline CDR1 and CDR2 sequences are MDHEN and SYDVKM. Germline trimming cut 6 bases from V and 2 bases from J; bases unmatched to any gene: 0. The CDR3 has 12 amino acids. CDR3 in DNA: TGTGCCAGCAGGGACAGGGCCTACGAGCAGTACTTC. This sequence encodes CASRDRAYEQYF.

This clonotype has a handful of counts. This rearrangement joins TRBV7-9 to TRBJ2-1; 7 nucleotides align to TRBD2. The CDR3 spans 13 residues. The ends lost 0 bases at V and 9 bases at J; junction bases unmatched: 2. Germline V gene lookup returns CDR1 SEHNR and CDR2 FQNEAQ (reference sequence). The CDR3 DNA sequence: TGTGCCAGCAGCTTAGCCCTAGCGGCTGAGCAGTTCTTC. It specifies CASSLALAAEQFF.

The genes are TRBV9 and TRBJ1-2; D is ambiguous. Germline V gives CDR1 SGDLS, CDR2 YYNGEE. The V end lost 5 bases, the J end lost 2 bases, and 19 bases lay between the germline ends. The CDR3 totals 16 residues. CDR3 sequence: CASSRQPNSPNYGYTF. In DNA, the CDR3 is TGTGCCAGCAGTAGACAACCCAACTCACCAAACTATGGCTACACCTTC. Drawing the rest from reference TRBV9 and TRBJ1-2, the complete variable domain is DSGVTQTPKHLITATGQRVTLRCSPRSGDLSVYWYQQSLDQGLQFLIQYYNGEERAKGNILERFSAQQFPDLHSELNLSSLELGDSALYFCASSRQPNSPNYGYTFGSGTRLTVV.

The chain employs TRBV7-9 and TRBJ2-5; a possible D gene is TRBD2 (7 bases). Per the germline V gene, CDR1 is SEHNR and CDR2 is FQNEAQ (reference sequence). V was trimmed by 1 base and J by 5 bases, leaving 11 bases between them. CDR3 length: 14 amino acids. The DNA for the CDR3 is TGTGCCAGCAGCTTAGTGGCGGGGGCTGAGACCCAGTACTTC. Translating it yields CASSLVAGAETQYF. The full variable domain, its missing parts supplied by reference TRBV7-9 and TRBJ2-5, is DTGVSQNPRHKITKRGQNVTFRCDPISEHNRLYWYRQTLGQGPEFLTYFQNEAQLEKSRLLSDRFSAERPKGSFSTLEIQRTEQGDSAMYLCASSLVAGAETQYFGPGTRLLVL.

This clonotype has more than one count but fewer than ten. The rearrangement joins TRBV2 to TRBJ1-6, with 9 nucleotides matching TRBD1. Trimming removed 7 bases from V and 5 bases from J; junction bases left unmatched: 6. The germline CDR1 and CDR2 sequences are SNHLY and FYNNEI. The CDR3 runs to 15 residues. The CDR3 is CASKVDRGDNSPLHF. The DNA for the CDR3 is TGTGCCAGCAAGGTTGACAGGGGGGATAATTCACCCCTCCACTTT. The whole variable domain, filled in from reference TRBV2 and TRBJ1-6, reads EPEVTQTPSHQVTQMGQEVILRCVPISNHLYFYWYRQILGQKVEFLVSFYNNEISEKSEIFDDQFSVERPDGSNFTLKIRSTKLEDSAMYFCASKVDRGDNSPLHFGNGTRLTVT.

This clonotype was observed a few times. The rearrangement links TRBV20-1 to TRBJ1-2; tentatively, D is TRBD1 (5 bases). Germline V CDR1 and CDR2: DFQATT, SNEGSKA (reference sequence). V was trimmed by 0 bases and J by 1 base, leaving 18 bases between them. This CDR3 comprises 17 residues. The CDR3 DNA reads TGCAGTGCTAGAGAGGACATGAAAAGCTCTCTTAACTATGGCTACACCTTC. It codes for CSAREDMKSSLNYGYTF.

In this sample, this clonotype turned up a few times. V is TRBV5-1 and J is TRBJ2-5; D may be TRBD1 or TRBD2 (5 bases each). Between the trimmed V and J ends, which lost 5 bases and 4 bases, there was a span of 21 bases. CDR1 and CDR2 from the germline V gene are SGHRS and YFSETQ. The CDR3 is made up of 16 amino acids. Written as DNA, the CDR3 is TGCGCCAGCAGACTCCGAGGGGACGTCTTCGGAGAGACCCAGTACTTC. This sequence encodes CASRLRGDVFGETQYF.

This clonotype was found a few times. The chain joins TRBV6-5 to TRBJ2-7, with 9 bases matching TRBD1. The CDR3 totals 11 residues. V trimming: 5 bases; J trimming: 12 bases; junction bases outside the gene matches: 5. Germline-derived CDR1 and CDR2 are MNHEY and SVGAGI. CDR3 residues: CASSTGGPLYF. The CDR3, as DNA: TGTGCCAGCAGTACAGGGGGCCCTTTGTACTTC.

The V and J genes are TRBV4-3 and TRBJ2-7, with TRBD1 as a possible D gene (6 bases). CDR3 length: 16 residues. Trimming cost V 2 bases and J 1 base, with 15 bases left between them. Germline V CDR1 and CDR2: LGHNA, YSLEER. This CDR3 is CASSQTMYGQSYEQYF. Written as DNA, the CDR3 is TGCGCCAGCAGCCAAACGATGTACGGACAGTCCTACGAGCAGTACTTC.